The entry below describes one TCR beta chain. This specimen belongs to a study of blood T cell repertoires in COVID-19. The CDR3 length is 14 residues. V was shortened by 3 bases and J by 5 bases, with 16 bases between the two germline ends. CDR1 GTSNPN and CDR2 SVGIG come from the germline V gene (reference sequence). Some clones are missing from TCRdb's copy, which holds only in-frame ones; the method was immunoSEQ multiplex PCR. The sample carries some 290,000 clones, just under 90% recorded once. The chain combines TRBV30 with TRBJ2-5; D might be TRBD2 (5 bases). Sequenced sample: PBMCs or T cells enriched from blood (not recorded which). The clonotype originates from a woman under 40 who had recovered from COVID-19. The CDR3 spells CAWRRRSPGETQYF. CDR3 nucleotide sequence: TGTGCCTGGAGGCGACGTTCACCGGGGGAGACCCAGTACTTC.